This T cell receptor beta chain was sequenced during a study of Graves' ophthalmopathy and Graves' hyperthyroidism. Germline loops: CDR1 KGHSH, CDR2 LQKENI. This CDR3 has 15 residues. Transcripts of RNA were the source for amplifying TCR beta CDR3 regions. The authors performed first-round RT-PCR with HTBI primers and then a second-round multiplex PCR. TCRdb processed the multiplex PCR reads anew with MiXCR; each CDR3 protein has one entry. The profile shows a few hundred thousand distinct CDR3 sequences, roughly 15% of them singletons. Hyperthyroidism cases were recent diagnoses of under 2 months' duration in people aged 18 to 65. The authors used Ficoll-Paque density gradient centrifugation to separate PBMCs. The input was 10 ml of fresh peripheral blood. To note about this clonotype: The germline gene is not matched at one end of the junction; a read error may be the cause.

This chain links TRBV18 with TRBJ1-5; the D is unclear. Sequences were obtained from peripheral blood. This clonotype was obtained from a woman aged 18 to 35 with stable Graves' hyperthyroidism. CDR3 region: CASSPIPGGNQPKHF. CDR3 DNA: TGTGCCAGCTCACCTATCCCCGGCGGCAATCAGCCCAAGCATTTT.